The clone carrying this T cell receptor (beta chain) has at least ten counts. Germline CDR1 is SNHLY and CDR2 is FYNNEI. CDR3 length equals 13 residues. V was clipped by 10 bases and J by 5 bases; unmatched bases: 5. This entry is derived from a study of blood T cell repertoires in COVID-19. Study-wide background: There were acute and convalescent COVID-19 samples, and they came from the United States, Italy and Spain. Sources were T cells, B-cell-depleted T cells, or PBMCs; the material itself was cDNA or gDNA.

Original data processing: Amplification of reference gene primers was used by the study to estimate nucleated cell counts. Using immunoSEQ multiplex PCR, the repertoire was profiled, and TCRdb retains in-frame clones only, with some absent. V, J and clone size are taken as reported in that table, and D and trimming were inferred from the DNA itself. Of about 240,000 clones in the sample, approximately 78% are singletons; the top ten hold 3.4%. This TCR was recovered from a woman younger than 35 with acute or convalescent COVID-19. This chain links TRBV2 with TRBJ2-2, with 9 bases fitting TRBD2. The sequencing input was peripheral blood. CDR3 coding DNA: TGTGCCATCCCCGCGGGAGGGACCGGGGAGCTGTTTTTT. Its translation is CAIPAGGTGELFF. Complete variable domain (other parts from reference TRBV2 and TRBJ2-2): EPEVTQTPSHQVTQMGQEVILRCVPISNHLYFYWYRQILGQKVEFLVSFYNNEISEKSEIFDDQFSVERPDGSNFTLKIRSTKLEDSAMYFCAIPAGGTGELFFGEGSRLTVL.